This TCR beta chain was retrieved from a study of T cell responses to AZD1222 COVID-19 vaccine. Study-wide findings and caveats: With dominance at 160-218 and 743-854, vaccine-associated CD4 TCRs spanned spike. The repertoires were collected only after the peak T cell response.

On this clone itself: What it recognizes is unknown.

CDR3 length: 13 residues. The V end was cut by 6 bases, the J end by 3 bases, with 11 bases between. Germline CDR1 reads ENHRY; CDR2 reads SYGVKD. Combined were second doses at about 4 or about 12 weeks. Sequencing used immunoSEQ multiplex PCR; TCRdb keeps in-frame clones, though not all of them. The table records 90,000 to 150,000 clones, about 90% of them present only once. This material consisted of peripheral blood, taken 28 days after the second AZD1222 dose. This receptor was obtained from an adult who received the AZD1222 COVID-19 vaccine. The chain is built from TRBV10-3 and TRBJ1-2; D not certain. The CDR3 sequence is CAISGPDYYGYTF. CDR3 coding DNA: TGTGCCATCAGCGGCCCGGATTACTATGGCTACACCTTC.